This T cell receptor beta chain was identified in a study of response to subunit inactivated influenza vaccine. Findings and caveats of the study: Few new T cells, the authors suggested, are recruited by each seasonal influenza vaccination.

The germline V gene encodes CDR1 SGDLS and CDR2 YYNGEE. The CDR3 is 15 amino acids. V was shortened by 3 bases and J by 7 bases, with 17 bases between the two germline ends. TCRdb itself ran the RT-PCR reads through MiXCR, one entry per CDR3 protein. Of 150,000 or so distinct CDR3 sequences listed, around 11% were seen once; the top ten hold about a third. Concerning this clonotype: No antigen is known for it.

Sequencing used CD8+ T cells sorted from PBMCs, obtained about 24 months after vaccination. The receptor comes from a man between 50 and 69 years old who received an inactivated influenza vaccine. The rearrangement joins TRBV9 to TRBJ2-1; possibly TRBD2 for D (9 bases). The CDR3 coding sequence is TGTGCCAGCAGCGGAAGCGGGAGGACAGGGAATGAGCAGTTCTTC. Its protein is CASSGSGRTGNEQFF.